The 22 T cell receptor beta chains presented below share a single source sample, sequenced in a study of identical twins. TCRdb re-called the 5' RACE reads through MiXCR, storing one row per CDR3 protein. The sample lists some 500,000 distinct CDR3 sequences; 9% to 10% were seen once. These data were also reused for a study on yellow fever vaccine responses in identical twins.

Sequences were obtained from PBMCs. These receptors originate from a woman aged 18-29 years in good health.

This clonotype was picked up a small number of times. This chain connects TRBV29-1 to TRBJ2-7; tentative D call: TRBD1 (7 bases). Germline lookup yields CDR1 SQVTM and CDR2 ANQGSEA. The CDR3 extends over 13 amino acids. The V end lost 6 bases, the J end lost 2 bases, and 14 bases lay between the germline ends. The CDR3 spells CSVSGGGPYEQYF. In DNA, the CDR3 is TGCAGCGTCTCAGGGGGAGGTCCCTACGAGCAGTACTTC.

Only a few counts were recorded for this clonotype. The rearrangement uses TRBV5-5 and TRBJ2-3; D gene ambiguous. From germline, CDR1 is SGHKS and CDR2 YYEKEE (reference sequence). The CDR3 is made up of 15 amino acids. The V gene lost 1 base and the J gene lost 3 bases, with 12 bases spanning the gap. CDR3 sequence (DNA): TGTGCCAGCAGCTTGTTAACAGTGGGGACAGATACGCAGTATTTT. It specifies CASSLLTVGTDTQYF.

This clonotype was counted once. The CDR3 DNA sequence: TGTGCCAGCAGTGCTGGCTACACCTTC. Translating gives CASSAGYTF. The chain couples TRBV2 to TRBJ1-2; D remains unclear. This CDR3 is built from 9 residues. From germline, CDR1 is SNHLY and CDR2 FYNNEI. The V end lost 4 bases, the J end lost 7 bases, and 1 base lay between the germline ends.

This clonotype was recorded many times. V gene TRBV6-1 combines with J gene TRBJ2-7; D call uncertain. The CDR3 contains 16 residues. CDR1 MNHNS and CDR2 SASEGT come from the germline V gene. V was clipped by 6 bases and J by 1 base, with 19 bases between them. The CDR3 DNA reads TGTGCCAGCAGCCTCGATCGGGCCACAATTTCCTACGAGCAGTACTTC. Residues: CASSLDRATISYEQYF.

This clonotype was found many times. One junction end disagrees with the germline gene, perhaps due to a read error. V gene TRBV7-7 combines with J gene TRBJ2-1; 8 bases agree with TRBD2. Germline V gives CDR1 SSHAT, CDR2 FNYEAQ (reference sequence). This CDR3 has 15 residues. The CDR3 sequence: CASSFNSGESDEQFF. CDR3 nucleotide sequence: TGTGCTAGCAGCTTCAATAGCGGGGAGAGCGATGAGCAGTTCTTC.

This clonotype was observed at least ten times. This rearrangement joins TRBV6-9 to TRBJ2-5; perhaps D is TRBD1 or TRBD2 (5 bases each). The CDR3 covers 17 residues. V shed 4 bases and J shed 6 bases, with 24 bases lying between them. Germline CDR1 MNHGY, CDR2 SVAAGI. The CDR3 sequence: CASSSRRRGRDRKTQYF. The CDR3 DNA follows: TGTGCCAGCAGTTCAAGGCGTCGGGGCAGGGATAGGAAGACCCAGTACTTC.

This clonotype was found many times. The chain employs TRBV5-1 and TRBJ1-1, with D unresolved. The V gene lost 5 bases and the J gene lost 5 bases, with 16 bases spanning the gap. This CDR3 has 14 residues. Germline loops: CDR1 SGHRS, CDR2 YFSETQ. The CDR3 DNA sequence: TGCGCCAGCAGTCAGCGAGAGCGAACAACTGAAGCTTTCTTT. Amino acids: CASSQRERTTEAFF. Looking up the rest from reference TRBV5-1 and TRBJ1-1 gives the full variable domain: KAGVTQTPRYLIKTRGQQVTLSCSPISGHRSVSWYQQTPGQGLQFLFEYFSETQRNKGNFPGRFSGRQFSNSRSEMNVSTLELGDSALYLCASSQRERTTEAFFGQGTRLTVV.

The chain's CDR3 is CSAGQLEEQYF. The CDR3 coding sequence is TGCAGCGCGGGACAATTAGAAGAGCAGTACTTC. The gene calls are TRBV29-1 and TRBJ2-7, with D perhaps TRBD1 (6 bases). CDR3 length: 11 amino acids. The V gene's germline CDR1 is SQVTM and CDR2 ANQGSEA. Between the trimmed V and J ends, which lost 7 bases and 7 bases, there was a span of 14 bases.

This clonotype has a count of ten or more. The gene calls are TRBV7-2 and TRBJ2-6; possible D gene TRBD1, 5 bases. Germline-derived CDR1 and CDR2 are SGHTA and FQGNSA. CDR3 length equals 17 residues. The V and J ends lost 2 bases and 2 bases respectively, with 13 bases between them. CDR3 sequence (DNA): TGTGCCAGCAGCTTATTACCAGGGCTGGCTGGGGCCAACGTCCTGACTTTC. Translating gives CASSLLPGLAGANVLTF.

This clonotype was seen repeatedly, ten times or more. This chain uses TRBV12-3 or TRBV12-4 with TRBJ2-5; D is ambiguous. The germline V and J ends were trimmed by 3 bases and 2 bases, with 7 bases remaining between them. CDR3 size: 13 residues. Here the CDR3 DNA reads TGTGCCAGCAGTTTTTTGGGGCAAGAGACCCAGTACTTC. Amino acids: CASSFLGQETQYF.

In this sample, this clonotype turned up a few times. The chain recombines TRBV12-3 or TRBV12-4 with TRBJ2-1; tentative D call: TRBD1 (5 bases). Trimming shortened V by 1 base and J by 9 bases, and 16 bases separated the two germline ends. This CDR3 region has 15 residues. The CDR3 sequence: CASSLVGQGKGEQFF. The CDR3 coding sequence is TGTGCCAGCAGTTTAGTGGGTCAGGGAAAGGGTGAGCAGTTCTTC.

Concerning this clonotype itself: A junction boundary mismatches the germline segment, possibly from a read error. The chain recombines TRBV19 with TRBJ2-1; TRBD2 matches at 7 bases. There are 13 residues in the CDR3. CDR1 is LNHDA and CDR2 is SQIVND in the germline V gene (reference sequence). The CDR3, as DNA: TGTACCAGTAGTGATAGCGGGTCCAATGAGCAGTTCTTC. Its translation is CTSSDSGSNEQFF.

This chain connects TRBV6-5 to TRBJ2-7; 8 bases align to TRBD1. V gave up 4 bases and J gave up 4 bases; unmatched junction bases: 9. The CDR3 totals 15 residues. CDR1 and CDR2 (germline): MNHEY, SVGAGI. CDR3 protein: CASSSPTGGRYEQYF. Written as DNA, the CDR3 is TGTGCCAGCAGTTCACCCACAGGGGGACGGTACGAGCAGTACTTC.

This clonotype was recorded a few times. The chain recombines TRBV7-2 with TRBJ2-3; the match to TRBD2 covers 10 bases. The junction had 5 bases not matched to a gene; V was cut back by 1 base and J by 4 bases. The CDR3 sequence is 16 residues long. The V gene's germline CDR1 is SGHTA and CDR2 FQGNSA. The CDR3 DNA reads as TGTGCCAGCAGCTTAGGTCCTAGCGGGGGTGCAGATACGCAGTATTTT. Its protein is CASSLGPSGGADTQYF.

This sequence joins TRBV7-2 and TRBJ2-2; 11 bases agree with TRBD2. The CDR3 contains 17 residues. Trimming removed 5 bases from V and 8 bases from J; junction bases left unmatched: 13. CDR1 is SGHTA, CDR2 FQGNSA, per germline. This chain's CDR3 is CASSPVAGGPRVGELFF. In DNA form, the CDR3 reads TGTGCCAGCAGCCCAGTAGCGGGAGGGCCCAGGGTAGGGGAGCTGTTTTTT.

The V gene is TRBV29-1, the J gene TRBJ1-2; D is ambiguous. Germline V lookup: CDR1 SQVTM, CDR2 ANQGSEA. V was cut by 4 bases and J by 8 bases, with 14 bases left in between. The CDR3 covers 12 residues. The CDR3: CSVVPESQGYTF. The CDR3 region has the DNA TGCAGCGTTGTGCCAGAAAGCCAGGGCTACACCTTC.

This chain links TRBV9 with TRBJ2-7; 7 nucleotides align to TRBD2. Germline V gene lookup returns CDR1 SGDLS and CDR2 YYNGEE. The CDR3 covers 14 residues. J gave up 1 base and V 3 bases, and 4 bases lay outside the gene matches. CDR3 DNA sequence: TGTGCCAGCAGCGCTATGGGACTATCCTACGAGCAGTACTTC. Translation: CASSAMGLSYEQYF.

This clonotype was recorded a few times. The rearrangement links TRBV12-3 or TRBV12-4 to TRBJ2-5; D may be TRBD1 (5 bases). V lost 4 bases and J lost 3, with 15 bases in between. The CDR3 has 15 residues. The CDR3 region has the DNA TGTGCCAGCAGTTCCCTGCTCCCGACAGAAGAGACCCAGTACTTC. Its translation: CASSSLLPTEETQYF.

The rearrangement uses TRBV7-2 and TRBJ2-7; no clear D. The V end lost 1 base, the J end lost 0 bases, and 7 bases lay between the germline ends. Looked up from germline, CDR1 is SGHTA and CDR2 is FQGNSA. The CDR3 is made up of 14 amino acids. The CDR3 coding sequence is TGTGCCAGCAGCTTAGTGCGGAACTCCTACGAGCAGTACTTC. This codes for CASSLVRNSYEQYF.

Comments on this clonotype: A much more abundant neighbour one base away suggests this may be a read error. The V gene is TRBV5-6, the J gene TRBJ2-1, with D maybe TRBD1 (5 bases). This CDR3 has 16 residues. Per the germline V gene, CDR1 is SGHDT and CDR2 is YYEEEE. The CDR3 coding sequence is TGTGCCACCAGCTTGCTTGGCAGGGTGGATTACAATGAGCAGTTCTTC. Protein: CATSLLGRVDYNEQFF.

This clonotype was observed a handful of times. The CDR3, as DNA: TGTGCCAGCAGAAACCCACGGGGCTACGAGCAGTACTTC. It is translated as CASRNPRGYEQYF. The chain is built from TRBV28 and TRBJ2-7, with D perhaps matching TRBD2 (5 bases). CDR3 length: 13 residues. The germline V and J ends were trimmed by 6 bases and 3 bases, with 12 bases remaining between them. Germline values: CDR1 MDHEN, CDR2 SYDVKM.

This clonotype has a count of ten or more. CDR3 amino acids: CASSSPSGRGREQFF. CDR3 nucleotide sequence: TGTGCCAGCAGTTCCCCGAGCGGGAGAGGACGTGAGCAGTTCTTC. The chain joins TRBV28 to TRBJ2-1; 8 bases are shared with TRBD2. Germline CDR1 MDHEN, CDR2 SYDVKM. J gave up 9 bases and V 4 bases, and 11 bases lay outside the gene matches. The CDR3 is 15 amino acids.